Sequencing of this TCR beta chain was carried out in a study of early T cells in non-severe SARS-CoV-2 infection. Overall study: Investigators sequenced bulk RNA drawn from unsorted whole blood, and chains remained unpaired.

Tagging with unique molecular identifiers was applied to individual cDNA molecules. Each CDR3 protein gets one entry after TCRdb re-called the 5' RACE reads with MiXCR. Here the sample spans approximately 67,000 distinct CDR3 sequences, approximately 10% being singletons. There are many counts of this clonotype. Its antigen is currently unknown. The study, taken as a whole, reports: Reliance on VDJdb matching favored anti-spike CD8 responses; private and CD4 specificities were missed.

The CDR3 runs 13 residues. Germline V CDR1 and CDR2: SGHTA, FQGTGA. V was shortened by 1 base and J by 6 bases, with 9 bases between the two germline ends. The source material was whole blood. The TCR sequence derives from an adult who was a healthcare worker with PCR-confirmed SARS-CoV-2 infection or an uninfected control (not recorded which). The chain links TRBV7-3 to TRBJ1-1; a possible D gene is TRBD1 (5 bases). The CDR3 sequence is CASSLMRGSEAFF. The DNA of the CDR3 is TGTGCCAGCAGCTTAATGAGGGGTTCTGAAGCTTTCTTT.